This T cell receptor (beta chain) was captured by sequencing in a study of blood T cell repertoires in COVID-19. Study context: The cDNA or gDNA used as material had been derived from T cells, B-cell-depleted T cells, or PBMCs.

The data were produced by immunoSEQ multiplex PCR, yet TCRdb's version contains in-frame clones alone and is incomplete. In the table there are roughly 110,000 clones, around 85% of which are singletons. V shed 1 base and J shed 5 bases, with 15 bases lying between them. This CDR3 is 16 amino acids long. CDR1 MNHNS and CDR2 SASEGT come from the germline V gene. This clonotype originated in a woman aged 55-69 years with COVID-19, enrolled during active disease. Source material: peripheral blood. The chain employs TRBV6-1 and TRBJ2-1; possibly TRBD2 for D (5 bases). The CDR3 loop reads CASSEEFWTLHNEQFF. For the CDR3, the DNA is TGTGCCAGCAGTGAAGAGTTTTGGACTCTTCACAATGAGCAGTTCTTC.